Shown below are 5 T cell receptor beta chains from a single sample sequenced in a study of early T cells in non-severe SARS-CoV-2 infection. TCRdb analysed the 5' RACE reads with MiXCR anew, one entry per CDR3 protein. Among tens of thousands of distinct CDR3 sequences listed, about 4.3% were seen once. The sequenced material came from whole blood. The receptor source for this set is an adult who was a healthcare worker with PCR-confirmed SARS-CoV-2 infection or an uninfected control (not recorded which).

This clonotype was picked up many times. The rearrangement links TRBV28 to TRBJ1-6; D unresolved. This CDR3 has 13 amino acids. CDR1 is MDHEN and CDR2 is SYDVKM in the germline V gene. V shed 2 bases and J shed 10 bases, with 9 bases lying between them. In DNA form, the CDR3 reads TGTGCCAGCAGTTTAAAACGAGGGTCACCCCTCCACTTT. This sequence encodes CASSLKRGSPLHF. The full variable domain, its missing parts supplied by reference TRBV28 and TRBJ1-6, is DVKVTQSSRYLVKRTGEKVFLECVQDMDHENMFWYRQDPGLGLRLIYFSYDVKMKEKGDIPEGYSVSREKKERFSLILESASTNQTSMYLCASSLKRGSPLHFGNGTRLTVT.

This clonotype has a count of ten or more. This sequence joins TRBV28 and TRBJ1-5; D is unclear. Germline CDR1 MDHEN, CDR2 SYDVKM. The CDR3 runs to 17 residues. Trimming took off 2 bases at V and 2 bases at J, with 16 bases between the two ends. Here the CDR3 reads CASSLIVRVEGNQPQHF. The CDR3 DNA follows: TGTGCCAGCAGTTTAATCGTACGGGTGGAGGGCAATCAGCCCCAGCATTTT.

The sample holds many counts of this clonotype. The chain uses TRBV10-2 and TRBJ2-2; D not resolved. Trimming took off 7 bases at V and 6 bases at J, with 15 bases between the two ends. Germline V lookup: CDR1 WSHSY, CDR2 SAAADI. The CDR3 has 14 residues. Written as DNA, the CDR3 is TGCGCCAGCAAGACCGGGCCCGACGCCGGGGAGCTGTTTTTT. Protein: CASKTGPDAGELFF.

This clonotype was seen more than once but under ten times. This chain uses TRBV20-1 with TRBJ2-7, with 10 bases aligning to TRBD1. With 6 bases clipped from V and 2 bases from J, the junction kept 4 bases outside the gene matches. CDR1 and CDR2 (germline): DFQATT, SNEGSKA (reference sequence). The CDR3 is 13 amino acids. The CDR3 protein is CSASGTGAYEQYF. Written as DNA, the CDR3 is TGCAGTGCCTCCGGGACAGGGGCCTACGAGCAGTACTTC.

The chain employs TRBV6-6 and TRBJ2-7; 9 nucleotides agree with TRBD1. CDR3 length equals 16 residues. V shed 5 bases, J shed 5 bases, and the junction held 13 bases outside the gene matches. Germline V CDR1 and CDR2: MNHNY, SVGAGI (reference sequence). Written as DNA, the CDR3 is TGTGCCAGCAGTGCATATGCCACAGGGGGCGACCACGAGCAGTACTTC. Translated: CASSAYATGGDHEQYF.